One and the same sample provided the 30 T cell receptor beta chains below, sequenced in a study of blood T cell repertoires in COVID-19. Repertoires were generated with immunoSEQ multiplex PCR, while TCRdb's copy carries only in-frame clones and drops some. There are approximately 100,000 clones in the sample; approximately 90% occur only once, and about 15% lies in the top ten. The specimen was peripheral blood. These TCRs come from an elderly woman in a cohort sampled during active COVID-19.

This chain connects TRBV2 to TRBJ1-6; TRBD1 is a possible D gene (6 bases). CDR3 length: 15 residues. CDR1 SNHLY and CDR2 FYNNEI come from the germline V gene. Trimming took 1 base from V and 9 from J, leaving 13 bases between them. The CDR3 DNA follows: TGTGCCAGCAGTGAAGGGGCAGAGGGGGTTTCACCCCTCCACTTT. Protein product: CASSEGAEGVSPLHF. Full variable domain (rest looked up from reference TRBV2 and TRBJ1-6): EPEVTQTPSHQVTQMGQEVILRCVPISNHLYFYWYRQILGQKVEFLVSFYNNEISEKSEIFDDQFSVERPDGSNFTLKIRSTKLEDSAMYFCASSEGAEGVSPLHFGNGTRLTVT.

This sequence joins TRBV9 and TRBJ1-1, with D tentatively TRBD1 (5 bases). The V gene lost 3 bases and the J gene lost 10 bases, with 19 bases spanning the gap. The length of the CDR3 is 14 residues. CDR1 is SGDLS and CDR2 is YYNGEE in the germline V gene. As DNA, the CDR3 is TGTGCCAGCAGCGAAATCTCCGTGACAGCCAGAGCTTTCTTT. Translating gives CASSEISVTARAFF.

The chain's CDR3 is CASSLITGNSNQPQHF. Here the CDR3 DNA reads TGTGCCAGCAGCCTTATAACAGGGAATAGCAATCAGCCCCAGCATTTT. J is TRBJ1-5 and V is TRBV28; tentative D call: TRBD1 (6 bases). CDR1 is MDHEN, CDR2 SYDVKM, per germline. This CDR3 region has 16 residues. The V and J ends lost 6 bases and 0 bases respectively, with 15 bases between them.

The chain uses TRBV5-8 and TRBJ2-5, with a possible D match to TRBD2 (5 bases). Per germline, CDR1 SGHTS and CDR2 YDEGEE. The germline V and J ends were trimmed by 0 bases and 7 bases, with 10 bases remaining between them. CDR3 length: 13 amino acids. The DNA of the CDR3 is TGTGCCAGCAGCTTGGATAGCGTTTCGACCCAGTACTTC. Amino acids: CASSLDSVSTQYF.

This chain links TRBV5-1 with TRBJ2-1; 7 positions agree with TRBD2. The CDR3 sequence is 14 residues long. In germline, CDR1 is SGHRS, CDR2 YFSETQ. Losses at the gene ends were 3 bases for V and 0 bases for J; bases not matched to a gene: 0. The CDR3 nucleotides read TGCGCCAGCAGCTCGGGAGGCTCCTACAATGAGCAGTTCTTC. As protein: CASSSGGSYNEQFF.

This chain links TRBV2 with TRBJ2-7; 7 bases agree with TRBD1. The CDR3 extends over 13 amino acids. V shed 5 bases, J shed 1 base, and the junction held 2 bases outside the gene matches. Germline-derived CDR1 and CDR2 are SNHLY and FYNNEI. CDR3 in amino acids: CASSKGASYEQYF. The CDR3 DNA reads as TGTGCCAGCAGTAAGGGGGCGTCCTACGAGCAGTACTTC.

Only one count was recorded for this clone. The J gene is TRBJ2-1, the V gene TRBV19; tentatively, D is TRBD1 (6 bases). The CDR3 runs to 14 residues. Trimming took 5 bases from V and 9 from J, leaving 17 bases between them. The germline gives CDR1 LNHDA, CDR2 SQIVND (reference sequence). In DNA form, the CDR3 reads TGTGCCAGTAGTCGGCAGGGGCTCCAAGTTGAGCAGTTCTTC. The encoded protein is CASSRQGLQVEQFF.

The table lists this clone with a count of one. V and J are TRBV6-1 and TRBJ2-1; 11 bases align to TRBD2. V was clipped by 2 bases and J by 4 bases; unmatched bases: 7. Per germline, CDR1 MNHNS and CDR2 SASEGT. There are 17 residues in the CDR3. The CDR3 coding sequence is TGTGCCAGCAGTGAAATTGGGGCTAGCGGGGGGTACAATGAGCAGTTCTTC. It is translated as CASSEIGASGGYNEQFF.

The rearrangement uses TRBV18 and TRBJ1-4; no firm D call. With 1 base removed from V and 0 bases from J, the gap between germline ends came to 6 bases. The germline CDR1 and CDR2 sequences are KGHSH and LQKENI. The CDR3 consists of 15 residues. In DNA, the CDR3 is TGTGCCAGCTCACCACGAGAAGCAACTAATGAAAAACTGTTTTTT. Residues: CASSPREATNEKLFF.

The rearrangement uses TRBV29-1 and TRBJ1-5, with TRBD1 matching 9 bases. The CDR3 contains 13 residues. CDR1 is SQVTM and CDR2 is ANQGSEA in the germline V gene. The V gene end was trimmed by 4 bases and the J gene end by 2 bases; junction bases not matched to a gene: 0. The CDR3 DNA follows: TGCAGCGTTGGGACAGGGGGCAATCAGCCCCAGCATTTT. It encodes CSVGTGGNQPQHF.

This clone came up once. V gene TRBV11-2 combines with J gene TRBJ2-1, with 8 nucleotides matching TRBD2. The CDR3 length is 15 residues. Germline V lookup: CDR1 SGHAT, CDR2 FQNNGV. With 3 bases clipped from V and 8 bases from J, the junction kept 9 bases outside the gene matches. Here the CDR3 reads CASSLFTSGGDEQFF. The CDR3 DNA reads TGTGCCAGCAGCTTGTTCACTAGCGGCGGGGATGAGCAGTTCTTC.

The gene calls are TRBV30 and TRBJ1-5; D not resolved. The CDR3 length is 14 residues. The ends were cut back, 1 base at V and 0 bases at J, with 7 bases in the middle. Per germline, CDR1 GTSNPN and CDR2 SVGIG (reference sequence). The CDR3 loop reads CAWSGAVSNQPQHF. CDR3 bases: TGTGCCTGGAGTGGAGCTGTTAGCAATCAGCCCCAGCATTTT. The whole variable domain, filled in from reference TRBV30 and TRBJ1-5, reads SQTIHQWPATLVQPVGSPLSLECTVEGTSNPNLYWYRQAAGRGLQLLFYSVGIGQISSEVPQNLSASRPQDRQFILSSKKLLLSDSGFYLCAWSGAVSNQPQHFGDGTRLSIL.

This chain connects TRBV18 to TRBJ2-5; 11 bases are a match to TRBD2. From germline, CDR1 is KGHSH and CDR2 LQKENI. The CDR3 is 15 amino acids. Trimming cost V 1 base and J 2 bases; bases outside gene matches: 0. The CDR3 reads CASSPLAGGQETQYF. Here the CDR3 DNA reads TGTGCCAGCTCACCACTAGCGGGGGGGCAAGAGACCCAGTACTTC.

This chain links TRBV19 with TRBJ2-1; D uncertain. This CDR3 has 13 amino acids. V lost 4 bases and J lost 3, with 7 bases in between. Germline V CDR1 and CDR2: LNHDA, SQIVND (reference sequence). For the CDR3, the DNA is TGTGCCAGTAGTAATGGGCTCTACAATGAGCAGTTCTTC. Its protein is CASSNGLYNEQFF. The variable domain in full, with the rest retrieved from reference TRBV19 and TRBJ2-1, is DGGITQSPKYLFRKEGQNVTLSCEQNLNHDAMYWYRQDPGQGLRLIYYSQIVNDFQKGDIAEGYSVSREKKESFPLTVTSAQKNPTAFYLCASSNGLYNEQFFGPGTRLTVL.

The chain couples TRBV23-1 to TRBJ1-4; TRBD1 matches at 8 bases. TRBV23-1 is annotated as an ORF whose role is uncertain. J lost 6 bases, V lost 0 bases, and 6 bases had no gene match. The CDR3 runs 16 residues. The CDR3 protein is CASSQSRTGKDEKLFF. The DNA of the CDR3 is TGCGCCAGCAGTCAATCGAGGACAGGGAAGGATGAAAAACTGTTTTTT.

The rearrangement joins TRBV10-1 to TRBJ2-1; the D gene is possibly TRBD2 (7 bases). This CDR3 comprises 18 residues. CDR1 WNHNN and CDR2 SYGVQD come from the germline V gene (reference sequence). V lost 3 bases, J lost 5 bases, and 23 bases lay in between. The CDR3 DNA reads as TGCGCCAGCAGTGATCTCCCCCCCGGGGGGCCCCTCAACAATGAGCAGTTCTTC. It specifies CASSDLPPGGPLNNEQFF.

The chain couples TRBV6-6 to TRBJ2-7; D call uncertain. The CDR3 loop spans 12 amino acids. The germline CDR1 and CDR2 sequences are MNHNY and SVGAGI (reference sequence). The V and J ends lost 6 bases and 9 bases respectively, with 15 bases between them. The CDR3 loop reads CASSPSPRGQYF. The CDR3, as DNA: TGTGCCAGCAGCCCAAGTCCGAGAGGGCAGTACTTC.

This chain links TRBV7-2 with TRBJ2-2; D unresolved. V was cut by 4 bases and J by 6 bases, with 12 bases left in between. Germline V lookup: CDR1 SGHTA, CDR2 FQGNSA. The length of the CDR3 is 14 residues. The CDR3 here is CASSSLDRAGELFF. The CDR3 DNA sequence: TGTGCCAGCAGCTCCCTCGATCGCGCCGGGGAGCTGTTTTTT.

CDR3 coding DNA: TGTGCCAGCAGTTTAGAGACCCAACTTAGGGGATCTTCACCCCTCCACTTT. This gives the protein CASSLETQLRGSSPLHF. The chain couples TRBV28 to TRBJ1-6; D is possibly TRBD1 (5 bases). This CDR3 comprises 17 residues. Germline V gene sequence: CDR1 MDHEN, CDR2 SYDVKM. The V and J ends lost 2 bases and 9 bases respectively, with 20 bases between them.

The rearrangement links TRBV5-1 to TRBJ2-7; 8 bases fit TRBD2. The CDR3 runs to 15 residues. V lost 1 base, J lost 4 bases, and 7 bases stayed unmatched. Germline V gene sequence: CDR1 SGHRS, CDR2 YFSETQ. The CDR3 sequence: CASSLTSGGPYEQYF. CDR3 DNA: TGCGCCAGCAGCTTGACTAGCGGAGGGCCATACGAGCAGTACTTC.

As DNA, the CDR3 is TGTGCCAGCAGCTTAGAAAGGGGAGGGACTGAAGCTTTCTTT. Its translation is CASSLERGGTEAFF. The chain uses TRBV7-6 and TRBJ1-1; D might be TRBD1 (5 bases). The CDR3 loop spans 14 amino acids. CDR1 and CDR2 (germline): SGHVS, FNYEAQ. V lost 1 base, J lost 5 bases, and 11 bases lay in between.

This clone was seen once. The chain carries TRBV5-1 and TRBJ2-1, with D tentatively TRBD2 (7 bases). The CDR3 covers 16 residues. V dropped 3 bases and J dropped 4 bases, with 17 bases sitting between them. Germline V gene lookup returns CDR1 SGHRS and CDR2 YFSETQ. CDR3 loop: CASSYLGGGAYNEQFF. In nucleotides, the CDR3 is TGCGCCAGCAGCTACCTCGGCGGGGGCGCATACAATGAGCAGTTCTTC.

V and J are TRBV19 and TRBJ2-2; D is possibly TRBD1 (6 bases). Germline V gene sequence: CDR1 LNHDA, CDR2 SQIVND (reference sequence). The CDR3 is 15 amino acids. Trimming shortened V by 1 base and J by 1 base, and 7 bases separated the two germline ends. The CDR3 nucleotides read TGTGCCAGTAGTATAGGGACAGAGAACACCGGGGAGCTGTTTTTT. It encodes CASSIGTENTGELFF.

The chain recombines TRBV28 with TRBJ1-6; a possible D gene is TRBD1 (6 bases). The CDR3 runs 16 residues. CDR1 and CDR2 (germline): MDHEN, SYDVKM. Trimming pared 7 bases from V and 3 bases from J, leaving 16 bases between. Here the CDR3 reads CASTLNSRGYNSPLHF. In DNA, the CDR3 is TGTGCCAGCACCCTTAATAGCAGGGGCTATAATTCACCCCTCCACTTT. The complete variable domain, with remaining parts taken from reference TRBV28 and TRBJ1-6, reads DVKVTQSSRYLVKRTGEKVFLECVQDMDHENMFWYRQDPGLGLRLIYFSYDVKMKEKGDIPEGYSVSREKKERFSLILESASTNQTSMYLCASTLNSRGYNSPLHFGNGTRLTVT.

The genes are TRBV29-1 and TRBJ2-5, with 7 bases matching TRBD1. The CDR3 has 13 residues. CDR1 is SQVTM and CDR2 is ANQGSEA in the germline V gene. J was trimmed by 4 bases and V by 4 bases; bases with no gene match: 6. The CDR3 DNA reads as TGCAGCGTTGCCGGACAGGCCTTAGAGACCCAGTACTTC. It codes for CSVAGQALETQYF.

The chain employs TRBV19 and TRBJ2-5, with TRBD2 matching over 10 bases. The V gene end was trimmed by 5 bases and the J gene end by 2 bases; junction bases not matched to a gene: 2. The germline V gene has CDR1 LNHDA and CDR2 SQIVND (reference sequence). The CDR3 sequence is 14 residues long. CDR3 protein: CASSSSGRQETQYF. CDR3 sequence (DNA): TGTGCCAGTAGTTCTAGCGGGAGACAAGAGACCCAGTACTTC.

This clone came up once. J is TRBJ2-2 and V is TRBV20-1, with D possibly matching TRBD2 (6 bases). Germline CDR1 is DFQATT and CDR2 is SNEGSKA (reference sequence). V was shortened by 3 bases and J by 5 bases, with 13 bases between the two germline ends. There are 14 residues in the CDR3. CDR3 DNA: TGCAGTGCTAGTCGCGGGGTGGTGACCGGGGAGCTGTTTTTT. Translating gives CSASRGVVTGELFF.

The V call is TRBV5-1, the J call TRBJ1-3; D uncertain. Trimming left V 3 bases short and J 4 bases short, with 8 bases between. CDR3 length: 13 amino acids. CDR1 is SGHRS, CDR2 YFSETQ, per germline. CDR3 loop: CASSSFQGNTIYF. CDR3 DNA: TGCGCCAGCAGCTCCTTCCAGGGAAACACCATATATTTT.

The V gene is TRBV13, the J gene TRBJ2-5, with 8 bases that match TRBD2. The CDR3 consists of 16 residues. CDR1 and CDR2 (germline): PRHDT, FYEKMQ (reference sequence). V gave up 4 bases and J gave up 4 bases; unmatched junction bases: 11. For the CDR3, the DNA is TGTGCCAGCAGCTCACCGGGACTAGAGACGGTAGAGACCCAGTACTTC. Protein: CASSSPGLETVETQYF.

The V gene is TRBV27, the J gene TRBJ2-7; D gene unclear. The ends were cut back, 2 bases at V and 1 base at J, with 15 bases in the middle. This CDR3 comprises 16 residues. Germline V gene lookup returns CDR1 MNHEY and CDR2 SMNVEV (reference sequence). CDR3 nucleotide sequence: TGTGCCAGCAGTTTACGTCTCTTTGGCAGTTCCTACGAGCAGTACTTC. As protein: CASSLRLFGSSYEQYF.